The rows below give T cell receptor beta chains drawn from one sample of a study of CD8+ T cells in alopecia areata. Assay: immunoSEQ multiplex PCR; the TCRdb copy retains only in-frame clones and omits some. The table includes 55,000 to 70,000 clones, about 44% detected once. Sequences were derived from CD8+ T cells sorted from blood, sampled at week 0. The receptors derive from a human donor with alopecia areata. The CDR3 runs from the conserved cysteine through the conserved F or W. A D gene is named only where the DNA matches it firmly. Clone size is not always given. Where it is, it says once, few, many or a class for expanded clones.

j_call,clone_size,cdr3_length,v_call,d_call,cdr3_nt,cdr3_aa
TRBJ1-1,once,13,TRBV29-1,NA,TGCAGCGTACTCACGGTAGTGAACACTGAAGCTTTCTTT,CSVLTVVNTEAFF
TRBJ1-1,NA,15,TRBV15,NA,TGTGCCACCAGCAGAGATCTGGGAGGAAACACTGAAGCTTTCTTT,CATSRDLGGNTEAFF
TRBJ1-2,NA,13,TRBV6-6,TRBD1,TGTGCCAGCACCCCAGGGGGCGCGACTGGCTACACCTTC,CASTPGGATGYTF
TRBJ2-1,NA,16,TRBV28,NA,TGTGCCAGCAGTGCCCGGGGAGCGGGCACCTACAATGAGCAGTTCTTC,CASSARGAGTYNEQFF
TRBJ2-1,NA,11,TRBV7-9,NA,TGTGCCAGCAGCTGGGGGAGTGAGCAGTTCTTC,CASSWGSEQFF
TRBJ2-7,NA,15,TRBV27,NA,TGTGCCAGCAGTGTCTACCTTTCAGGGACCTACGAGCAGTACTTC,CASSVYLSGTYEQYF
TRBJ2-7,NA,12,TRBV29-1,NA,TGCAGCGCTCAAGACTCCTTCTACGAGCAGTACTTC,CSAQDSFYEQYF
TRBJ2-6,many,15,TRBV27,NA,TGTGCCAGCAGTTTAAGGGGGTACGGGGCCAACGTCCTGACTTTC,CASSLRGYGANVLTF
TRBJ2-6,NA,16,TRBV27,NA,TGTGCCAGCAGTTTCCCGACTCACGCGTTGGCCAACGTCCTGACTTTC,CASSFPTHALANVLTF
TRBJ2-3,NA,15,TRBV7-2,NA,TGTGCCAGCAGCACCACCGGACGGATCACAGATACGCAGTATTTT,CASSTTGRITDTQYF
TRBJ2-7,few,12,TRBV11-1,NA,TGTGCCAGCAGGGATGGAGCCTACGAGCAGTACTTC,CASRDGAYEQYF